These 2 T cell receptor beta chains were all obtained from the same sample, sequenced in a study of blood T cell repertoires in COVID-19. The table came from immunoSEQ multiplex PCR; TCRdb's copy has only in-frame clones and leaves some out. The sample has more than 150,000 clones, more than 80% seen once. The sequencing sample was made of peripheral blood. These receptors were collected from a woman of 80 years or more with COVID-19, enrolled during active disease.

The chain recombines TRBV29-1 with TRBJ2-7; 8 bases match TRBD2. The CDR3 runs 14 residues. Germline assignment: CDR1 SQVTM and CDR2 ANQGSEA. V trimming: 7 bases; J trimming: 3 bases; junction bases outside the gene matches: 11. CDR3 protein: CSAAGSGGYYEQYF. In nucleotides, the CDR3 is TGCAGCGCCGCTGGCTCGGGGGGGTACTACGAGCAGTACTTC.

The chain carries TRBV2 and TRBJ2-4; 12 bases align to TRBD2. Germline V gene sequence: CDR1 SNHLY, CDR2 FYNNEI. The V segment lost 0 bases and the J segment 5 bases; nucleotides outside the gene matches: 2. The CDR3 consists of 16 residues. CDR3 in DNA: TGTGCCAGCAGTGAAGCTCTAGCGGGAGGGCAAAACATTCAGTACTTC. It yields the protein CASSEALAGGQNIQYF.